This T cell receptor beta chain derives from a study of T cell responses to AZD1222 COVID-19 vaccine. Findings and limits, study-wide: It was only after the peak T cell response that any repertoires were sampled.

The assay was immunoSEQ multiplex PCR, and TCRdb's table has in-frame clones only and misses some. The sample shows some 130,000 clones, 80% to 95% of them seen only once. Whether given at about 4 or about 12 weeks, second doses were pooled. A word on this clone: The antigen is undetermined.

This receptor was identified in an adult who received the AZD1222 COVID-19 vaccine. Source: peripheral blood, taken 28 days after the second AZD1222 dose.

The CDR3 loop reads CASSETGGIGQPQHF. Written as DNA, the CDR3 is TGTGCCAGCAGCGAGACAGGGGGCATCGGTCAGCCCCAGCATTTT. The chain has TRBV9 and TRBJ1-5; TRBD1 matches at 10 bases. Germline V lookup: CDR1 SGDLS, CDR2 YYNGEE. The V gene end was trimmed by 3 bases and the J gene end by 6 bases; junction bases not matched to a gene: 6. The CDR3 length is 15 residues.